This TCR beta chain was retrieved from a study of blood T cell repertoires in COVID-19. Background on the study: Acute and convalescent COVID-19 specimens originated in the United States, Italy and Spain. T cells, B-cell-depleted T cells, or PBMCs supplied cDNA or gDNA.

As to this clone: The same CDR3 can be traced to other DNA sequences in this sample.

The CDR3 runs to 13 residues. Per the germline V gene, CDR1 is MDHEN and CDR2 is SYDVKM. The trim removed 6 bases at V and 5 bases at J, leaving 6 bases unmatched. Original data processing: Reference gene primer amplification yielded estimated nucleated cell counts. The method was immunoSEQ multiplex PCR; TCRdb's version includes in-frame clones alone and lacks a portion of them. The D gene and trimming were derived from the DNA, and the V and J assignments and clone size from that table. The table records 150,000 to 200,000 clones, around 80% of them present only once. Sequencing input: peripheral blood. The rearrangement links TRBV28 to TRBJ2-5; 7 bases fit TRBD1. This clonotype was obtained from a man in his 70s with active or convalescent COVID-19. The CDR3 DNA follows: TGTGCCAGCAGGAGACAGGGCCTCGAGACCCAGTACTTC. This encodes CASRRQGLETQYF.